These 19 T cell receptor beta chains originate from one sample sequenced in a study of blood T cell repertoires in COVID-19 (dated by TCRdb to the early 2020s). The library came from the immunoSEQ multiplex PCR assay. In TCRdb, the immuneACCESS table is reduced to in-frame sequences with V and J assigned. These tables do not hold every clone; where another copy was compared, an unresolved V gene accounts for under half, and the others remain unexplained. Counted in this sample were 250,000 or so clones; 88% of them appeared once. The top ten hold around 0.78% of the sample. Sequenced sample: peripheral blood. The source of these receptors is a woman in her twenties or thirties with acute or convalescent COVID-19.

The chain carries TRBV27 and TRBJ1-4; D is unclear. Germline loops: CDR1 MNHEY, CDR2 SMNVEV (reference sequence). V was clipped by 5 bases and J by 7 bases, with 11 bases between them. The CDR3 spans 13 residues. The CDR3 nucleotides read TGTGCCAGCAGTCCCCGAACTGTTGAAAAACTGTTTTTT. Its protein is CASSPRTVEKLFF.

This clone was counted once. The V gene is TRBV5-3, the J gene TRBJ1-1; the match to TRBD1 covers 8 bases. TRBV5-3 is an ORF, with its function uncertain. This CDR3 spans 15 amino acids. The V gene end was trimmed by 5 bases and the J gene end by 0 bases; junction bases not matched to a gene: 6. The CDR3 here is CARSPGTGMNTEAFF. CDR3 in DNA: TGTGCCAGAAGTCCCGGGACAGGAATGAACACTGAAGCTTTCTTT.

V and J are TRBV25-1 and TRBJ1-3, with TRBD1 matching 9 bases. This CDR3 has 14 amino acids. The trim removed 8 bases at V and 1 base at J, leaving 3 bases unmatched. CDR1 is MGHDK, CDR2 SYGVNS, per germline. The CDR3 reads CASEGTGSGNTIYF. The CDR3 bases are TGTGCCAGCGAGGGGACAGGGTCTGGAAACACCATATATTTT. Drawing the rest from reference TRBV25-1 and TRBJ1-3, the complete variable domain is EADIYQTPRYLVIGTGKKITLECSQTMGHDKMYWYQQDPGMELHLIHYSYGVNSTEKGDLSSESTVSRIRTEHFPLTLESARPSHTSQYLCASEGTGSGNTIYFGEGSWLTVV.

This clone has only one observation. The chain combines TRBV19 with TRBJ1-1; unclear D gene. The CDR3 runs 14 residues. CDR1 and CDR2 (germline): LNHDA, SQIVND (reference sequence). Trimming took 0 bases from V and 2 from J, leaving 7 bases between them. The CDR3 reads CASSIDPTNTEAFF. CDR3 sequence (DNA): TGTGCCAGTAGTATAGACCCGACTAACACTGAAGCTTTCTTT.

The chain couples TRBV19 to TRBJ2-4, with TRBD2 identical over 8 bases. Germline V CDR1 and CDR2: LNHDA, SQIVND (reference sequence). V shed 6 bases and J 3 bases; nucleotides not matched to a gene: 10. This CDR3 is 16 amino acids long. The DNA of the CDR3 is TGTGCCAGTAGATCCGTACTAGCGGTGAACAAAAACATTCAGTACTTC. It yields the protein CASRSVLAVNKNIQYF.

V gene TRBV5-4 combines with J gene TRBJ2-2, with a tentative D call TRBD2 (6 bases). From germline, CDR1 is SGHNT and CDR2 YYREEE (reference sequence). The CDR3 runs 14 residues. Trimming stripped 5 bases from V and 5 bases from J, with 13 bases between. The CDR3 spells CASSSGTHTGELFF. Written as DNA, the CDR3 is TGTGCCAGCAGTTCCGGGACTCATACCGGGGAGCTGTTTTTT.

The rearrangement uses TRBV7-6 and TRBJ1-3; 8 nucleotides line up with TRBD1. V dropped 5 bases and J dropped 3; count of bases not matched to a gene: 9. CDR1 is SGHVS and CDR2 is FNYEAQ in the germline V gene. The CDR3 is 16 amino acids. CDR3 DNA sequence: TGTGCCAGCAGCCAAGGGCAGGGGGCGCATGGAAACACCATATATTTT. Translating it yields CASSQGQGAHGNTIYF.

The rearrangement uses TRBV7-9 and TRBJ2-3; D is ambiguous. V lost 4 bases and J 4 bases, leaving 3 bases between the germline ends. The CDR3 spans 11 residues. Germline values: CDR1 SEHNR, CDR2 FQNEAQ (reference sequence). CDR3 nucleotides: TGTGCCAGCAGCTCATCAGATACGCAGTATTTT. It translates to CASSSSDTQYF.

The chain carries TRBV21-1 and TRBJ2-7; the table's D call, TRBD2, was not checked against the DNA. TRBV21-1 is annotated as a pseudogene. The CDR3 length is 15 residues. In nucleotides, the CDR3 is TGTGCCAGCACCCGGTGGGGACTAGTTTCCTACGAGCAGTACTTC. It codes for CASTRWGLVSYEQYF.

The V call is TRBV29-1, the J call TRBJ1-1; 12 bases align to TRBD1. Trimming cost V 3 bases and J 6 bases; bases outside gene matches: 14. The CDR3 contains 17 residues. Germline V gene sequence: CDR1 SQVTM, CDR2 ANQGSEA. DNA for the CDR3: TGCAGCGTTGACATCTCCCGGGACAGGGGGCGCGTTTCTGAAGCTTTCTTT. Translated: CSVDISRDRGRVSEAFF.

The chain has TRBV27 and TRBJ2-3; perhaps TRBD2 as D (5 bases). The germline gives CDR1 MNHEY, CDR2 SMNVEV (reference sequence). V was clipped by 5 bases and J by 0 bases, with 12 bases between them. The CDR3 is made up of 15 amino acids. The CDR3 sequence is CASSLTRQSTDTQYF. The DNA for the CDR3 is TGTGCCAGCAGTCTCACTAGACAAAGCACAGATACGCAGTATTTT.

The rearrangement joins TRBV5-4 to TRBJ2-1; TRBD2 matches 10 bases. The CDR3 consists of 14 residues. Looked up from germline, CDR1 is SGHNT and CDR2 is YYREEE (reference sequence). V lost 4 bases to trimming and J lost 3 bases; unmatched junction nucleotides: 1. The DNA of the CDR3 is TGTGCCAGCAGCCTAGCGGGAGTCTACAATGAGCAGTTCTTC. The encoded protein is CASSLAGVYNEQFF.

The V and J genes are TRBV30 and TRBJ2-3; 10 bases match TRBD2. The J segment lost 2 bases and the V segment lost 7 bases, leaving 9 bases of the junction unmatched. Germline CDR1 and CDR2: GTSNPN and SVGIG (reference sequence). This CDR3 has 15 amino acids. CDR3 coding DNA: TGTGCCTTGCCCGGACTAGCGGCTCCCACAGATACGCAGTATTTT. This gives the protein CALPGLAAPTDTQYF.

CDR3 bases: TGTGCCACCAGCAGAGATCGCCTAGATACAGATACGCAGTATTTT. Translating gives CATSRDRLDTDTQYF. The chain employs TRBV15 and TRBJ2-3; no definite D call. Germline V CDR1 and CDR2: LNHNV, YYDKDF (reference sequence). The CDR3 covers 15 residues. Trimming took off 0 bases at V and 3 bases at J, with 10 bases between the two ends.

In nucleotides, the CDR3 is TGTGCCAGCAGTACCGGGACAGGGTACGTTCAGCCCCAGCATTTT. Translation: CASSTGTGYVQPQHF. The chain carries TRBV6-2 or TRBV6-3 and TRBJ1-5; TRBD1 aligns across 9 bases. From germline, CDR1 is MNHEY and CDR2 SVGEGT. This CDR3 is built from 15 residues. V gave up 5 bases and J gave up 6 bases; unmatched junction bases: 8.

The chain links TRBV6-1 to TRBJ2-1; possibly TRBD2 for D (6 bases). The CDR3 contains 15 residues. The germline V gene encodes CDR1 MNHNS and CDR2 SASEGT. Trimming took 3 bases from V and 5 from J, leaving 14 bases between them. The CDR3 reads CASSEGPSVNNEQFF. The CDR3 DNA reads TGTGCCAGCAGTGAGGGTCCTAGCGTAAACAATGAGCAGTTCTTC.

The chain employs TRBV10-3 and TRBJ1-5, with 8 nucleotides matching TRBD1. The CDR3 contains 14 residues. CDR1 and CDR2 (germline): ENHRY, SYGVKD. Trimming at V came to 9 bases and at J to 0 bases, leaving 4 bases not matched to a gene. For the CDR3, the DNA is TGTGCCATTCAGGACAGGGATAGCAATCAGCCCCAGCATTTT. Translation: CAIQDRDSNQPQHF.

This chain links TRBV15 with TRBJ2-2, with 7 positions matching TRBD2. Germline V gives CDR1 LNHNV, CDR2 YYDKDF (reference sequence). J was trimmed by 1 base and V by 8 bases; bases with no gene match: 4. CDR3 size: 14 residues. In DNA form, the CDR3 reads TGTGCCACCGCGGGAGCGGTGAACACCGGGGAGCTGTTTTTT. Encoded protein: CATAGAVNTGELFF.

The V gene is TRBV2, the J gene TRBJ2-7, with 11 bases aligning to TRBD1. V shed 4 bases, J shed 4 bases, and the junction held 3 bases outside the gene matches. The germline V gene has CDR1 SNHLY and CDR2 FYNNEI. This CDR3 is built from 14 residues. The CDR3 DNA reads TGTGCCAGCAGTGGCCGGGACAGGGGGTACGAGCAGTACTTC. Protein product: CASSGRDRGYEQYF.